The 21 T cell receptor beta chains below were found in one sample sequenced in a study of blood T cell repertoires in COVID-19. Assay used: immunoSEQ multiplex PCR; TCRdb lists only in-frame clones, some missing. The sample records about 230,000 clones, roughly 85% being singletons. The sequencing input was peripheral blood. The receptors were sampled from a man between 45 and 60 years old with COVID-19, enrolled during active disease.

The chain recombines TRBV15 with TRBJ2-2, with 7 bases matching TRBD2. This CDR3 is 14 amino acids long. Looked up from germline, CDR1 is LNHNV and CDR2 is YYDKDF (reference sequence). Germline trimming cut 8 bases from V and 3 bases from J; bases unmatched to any gene: 6. CDR3 nucleotide sequence: TGTGCCACCCGTCGGGGGGACGACACCGGGGAGCTGTTTTTT. Protein sequence: CATRRGDDTGELFF.

The chain combines TRBV5-1 with TRBJ2-4; 9 bases map to TRBD1. Germline V gene data show CDR1 as SGHRS and CDR2 as YFSETQ. The CDR3 length is 13 residues. The V gene end was trimmed by 4 bases and the J gene end by 8 bases; junction bases not matched to a gene: 4. CDR3 protein: CASSRGQGDIQYF. As DNA, the CDR3 is TGCGCCAGCAGCAGGGGACAGGGAGACATTCAGTACTTC.

Worth noting for this clone: A junction end diverges from the germline sequence, so it may reflect a read error. The chain recombines TRBV6-1 with TRBJ1-6; 7 positions agree with TRBD1. The CDR3 runs 12 residues. The germline gives CDR1 MNHNS, CDR2 SASEGT. CDR3 residues: CASSLGDSPAAF. In DNA form, the CDR3 reads TGTGCCAGCAGCCTAGGGGACAGTCCCGCGGCGTTT.

The CDR3 nucleotides are TGTGCCAGCAGTTCAACGGACAGGGGATGGGGGACCCAGTACTTC. Translating it yields CASSSTDRGWGTQYF. The chain links TRBV28 to TRBJ2-5; 9 bases agree with TRBD1. Germline V CDR1 and CDR2: MDHEN, SYDVKM. Losses at the gene ends were 4 bases for V and 7 bases for J; bases not matched to a gene: 10. The CDR3 length is 15 residues.

The chain combines TRBV7-2 with TRBJ2-7; 9 nucleotides agree with TRBD2. The length of the CDR3 is 14 residues. Germline assignment: CDR1 SGHTA and CDR2 FQGNSA. The V gene end was trimmed by 5 bases and the J gene end by 2 bases; junction bases not matched to a gene: 4. CDR3 DNA sequence: TGTGCCAGCAGCCCGACTAGCGGAACCTACGAGCAGTACTTC. Protein product: CASSPTSGTYEQYF.

The chain couples TRBV5-1 to TRBJ2-7, with D unclear. This CDR3 comprises 13 residues. Per germline, CDR1 SGHRS and CDR2 YFSETQ. Trimming stripped 6 bases from V and 3 bases from J, with 13 bases between. The CDR3 nucleotides read TGCGCCAGCAAAGAGACTGGAGTCTACGAGCAGTACTTC. Amino acid sequence: CASKETGVYEQYF.

V is TRBV27 and J is TRBJ2-7, with D perhaps matching TRBD1 (6 bases). This CDR3 is built from 14 residues. V was cut by 2 bases and J by 4 bases, with 12 bases left in between. Germline CDR1 reads MNHEY; CDR2 reads SMNVEV (reference sequence). CDR3 nucleotides: TGTGCCAGCAGTTTAAGGGGGTTCGGGTACGAGCAGTACTTC. This codes for CASSLRGFGYEQYF.

V usage is TRBV6-5 and J usage is TRBJ2-7; the match to TRBD1 covers 8 bases. The germline CDR1 and CDR2 sequences are MNHEY and SVGAGI. CDR3 length: 14 residues. Trimming cost V 5 bases and J 5 bases; bases outside gene matches: 8. The CDR3 spells CASSIRTGTHEQYF. The CDR3 nucleotides read TGTGCCAGCAGTATCAGGACAGGGACCCACGAGCAGTACTTC.

The chain carries TRBV9 and TRBJ2-5, with D maybe TRBD2 (6 bases). CDR3 length: 16 residues. Trimming removed 3 bases from V and 1 base from J, with 16 bases in between. Per germline, CDR1 SGDLS and CDR2 YYNGEE. CDR3 amino acids: CASSDGTLPGQETQYF. The CDR3 region has the DNA TGTGCCAGCAGCGACGGGACTCTGCCCGGCCAAGAGACCCAGTACTTC.

This chain uses TRBV5-1 with TRBJ1-6; the D is unclear. The germline V and J ends were trimmed by 1 base and 5 bases, with 13 bases remaining between them. Germline V gene sequence: CDR1 SGHRS, CDR2 YFSETQ. The CDR3 is made up of 16 amino acids. CDR3 DNA sequence: TGCGCCAGCAGCTTGTTGAGGAATACGAATAATTCACCCCTCCACTTT. Translation: CASSLLRNTNNSPLHF.

This clone came up many times. V is TRBV19 and J is TRBJ1-2; D gene unclear. This CDR3 comprises 14 residues. Germline CDR1 is LNHDA and CDR2 is SQIVND (reference sequence). Deletions cut 6 bases from V and 3 bases from J, with 14 bases between. This CDR3 is CASSPGVWDYGYTF. CDR3 sequence (DNA): TGTGCCAGTAGCCCCGGGGTGTGGGACTATGGCTACACCTTC.

The chain has TRBV6-5 and TRBJ1-2; 10 bases map to TRBD1. Germline V CDR1 and CDR2: MNHEY, SVGAGI. This CDR3 is built from 14 residues. V dropped 5 bases and J dropped 8; count of bases not matched to a gene: 8. Here the CDR3 reads CASSHRQGAGGYTF. In nucleotides, the CDR3 is TGTGCCAGCAGTCACCGACAGGGGGCGGGGGGCTACACCTTC.

The CDR3 sequence is CATRTDIEAFF. The CDR3, as DNA: TGTGCCACCCGGACAGACATAGAAGCTTTCTTT. V and J are TRBV25-1 and TRBJ1-1; D is possibly TRBD1 (6 bases). The length of the CDR3 is 11 residues. From germline, CDR1 is MGHDK and CDR2 SYGVNS. Between the trimmed V and J ends, which lost 10 bases and 8 bases, there was a span of 14 bases.

V gene TRBV7-2 combines with J gene TRBJ1-6, with D uncertain. The germline V gene has CDR1 SGHTA and CDR2 FQGNSA. V was shortened by 1 base and J by 11 bases, with 9 bases between the two germline ends. The CDR3 runs to 13 residues. This CDR3 is CASSLGQDTPLHF. Written as DNA, the CDR3 is TGTGCCAGCAGCTTAGGGCAGGATACACCCCTCCACTTT. Complete variable domain (other parts from reference TRBV7-2 and TRBJ1-6): GAGVSQSPSNKVTEKGKDVELRCDPISGHTALYWYRQSLGQGLEFLIYFQGNSAPDKSGLPSDRFSAERTGGSVSTLTIQRTQQEDSAVYLCASSLGQDTPLHFGNGTRLTVT.

This sequence joins TRBV2 and TRBJ2-1; TRBD2 matches at 12 bases. Germline values: CDR1 SNHLY, CDR2 FYNNEI. V shed 2 bases, J shed 4 bases, and the junction held 12 bases outside the gene matches. The CDR3 sequence is 19 residues long. The CDR3 DNA is TGTGCCAGCAGTGAAACCCAAAGTGTACTAGCGGGGGGATACAATGAGCAGTTCTTC. Its translation is CASSETQSVLAGGYNEQFF.

The rearrangement uses TRBV4-1 and TRBJ1-3; 7 nucleotides match TRBD1. V dropped 3 bases and J dropped 0; count of bases not matched to a gene: 5. In germline, CDR1 is MGHRA, CDR2 YSYEKL. The CDR3 runs 16 residues. The DNA for the CDR3 is TGCGCCAGCAGCCATGTACAGGGGAACTCTGGAAACACCATATATTTT. This codes for CASSHVQGNSGNTIYF.

V and J are TRBV2 and TRBJ1-5; weak D call: TRBD1 (6 bases). Per the germline V gene, CDR1 is SNHLY and CDR2 is FYNNEI. V lost 6 bases, J lost 6 bases, and 12 bases lay in between. CDR3 length: 13 amino acids. The CDR3 nucleotides are TGTGCCAGCAGGATGACAGGCCCTCAGCCCCAGCATTTT. Amino acids: CASRMTGPQPQHF. The entire variable domain, with the rest obtained from reference TRBV2 and TRBJ1-5, is as follows: EPEVTQTPSHQVTQMGQEVILRCVPISNHLYFYWYRQILGQKVEFLVSFYNNEISEKSEIFDDQFSVERPDGSNFTLKIRSTKLEDSAMYFCASRMTGPQPQHFGDGTRLSIL.

This CDR3 reads CACHRGQEYGYTF. The CDR3 nucleotides are TGTGCCTGCCACAGGGGGCAAGAATATGGCTACACCTTC. The V gene is TRBV30, the J gene TRBJ1-2; 9 bases are a match to TRBD1. This CDR3 spans 13 amino acids. Trimming at V came to 6 bases and at J to 5 bases, leaving 7 bases not matched to a gene. Germline V gene data show CDR1 as GTSNPN and CDR2 as SVGIG (reference sequence).

The J gene is TRBJ2-3, the V gene TRBV5-6, with TRBD2 as a possible D gene (5 bases). Germline CDR1 reads SGHDT; CDR2 reads YYEEEE. This CDR3 is 13 amino acids long. V dropped 2 bases and J dropped 14 bases, with 18 bases sitting between them. The CDR3 spells CASSFFRQTAGYF. CDR3 nucleotide sequence: TGTGCCAGCAGCTTTTTCAGGCAAACTGCGGGGTATTTT.

The J gene is TRBJ2-2, the V gene TRBV27; tentative D call: TRBD1 (6 bases). Germline V gene sequence: CDR1 MNHEY, CDR2 SMNVEV (reference sequence). There are 15 residues in the CDR3. V dropped 8 bases and J dropped 0 bases, with 13 bases sitting between them. For the CDR3, the DNA is TGTGCCAGCTCCCCTCGACAGGCGAACACCGGGGAGCTGTTTTTT. This translates into CASSPRQANTGELFF.

The chain is built from TRBV10-3 and TRBJ2-7, with 9 positions matching TRBD1. Trimming took 6 bases from V and 3 from J; bases not matched to a gene: 3. The germline gives CDR1 ENHRY, CDR2 SYGVKD. CDR3 length: 13 residues. Here the CDR3 reads CAISLDRGYEQYF. In DNA form, the CDR3 reads TGTGCCATCAGCTTGGACAGGGGCTACGAGCAGTACTTC.